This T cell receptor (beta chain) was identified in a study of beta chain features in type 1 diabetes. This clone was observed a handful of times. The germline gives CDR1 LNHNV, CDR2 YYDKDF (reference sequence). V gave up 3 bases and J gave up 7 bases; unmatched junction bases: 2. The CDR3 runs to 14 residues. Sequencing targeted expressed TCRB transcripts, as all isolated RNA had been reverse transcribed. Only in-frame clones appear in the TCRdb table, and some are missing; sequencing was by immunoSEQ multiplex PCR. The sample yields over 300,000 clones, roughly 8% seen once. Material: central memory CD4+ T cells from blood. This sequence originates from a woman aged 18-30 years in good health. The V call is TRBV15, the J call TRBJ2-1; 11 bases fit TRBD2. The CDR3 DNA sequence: TGTGCCACCAGCAGGACTAGCGGGAAAAATGAGCAGTTCTTC. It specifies CATSRTSGKNEQFF.